These 32 T cell receptor beta chains came from one sample sequenced in a study of cytomegalovirus exposure and HLA in healthy donors. 60 Vbeta and 13 Jbeta primers were used in PCR. Sequencing was performed with immunoSEQ multiplex PCR; in TCRdb, only in-frame clones are kept and a portion is missing. This table holds some 130,000 clones, roughly 79% found once. The sample was PBMCs. All receptors derive from a woman in her thirties or forties in good health and CMV-seronegative.

This clone was seen more than once but under ten times. The V gene is TRBV21-1, the J gene TRBJ1-5; the listed D gene, TRBD1, was not tested against the DNA. TRBV21-1 is designated a pseudogene. The CDR3 is 14 residues long. The CDR3 loop is CASSPTDSNQPQHF. The CDR3 DNA follows: TGTGCCAGCAGCCCGACAGATAGCAATCAGCCCCAGCATTTT.

The CDR3 DNA follows: TGTGCCAGCAGCCTAATCGGGGACACTGAAGCTTTCTTT. Encoded protein: CASSLIGDTEAFF. The rearrangement joins TRBV7-9 to TRBJ1-1; D gene ambiguous. The CDR3 is 13 amino acids. V was shortened by 5 bases and J by 3 bases, with 10 bases between the two germline ends. Germline CDR1 and CDR2: SEHNR and FQNEAQ (reference sequence).

This sequence joins TRBV7-2 and TRBJ2-5; D may be TRBD1 (7 bases). Germline V gene sequence: CDR1 SGHTA, CDR2 FQGNSA. The V and J ends lost 5 bases and 6 bases respectively, with 16 bases between them. The CDR3 has 14 amino acids. This CDR3 is CASSRGDSVQTQYF. CDR3 bases: TGTGCCAGCAGCAGGGGGGACAGCGTTCAGACCCAGTACTTC.

This clone was observed a handful of times. One end of the junction does not line up with germline, which may come from a read error. V and J are TRBV27 and TRBJ1-1, with 12 positions matching TRBD1. The germline V gene has CDR1 MNHEY and CDR2 SMNVEV (reference sequence). This CDR3 is built from 15 residues. CDR3 DNA: TGTGCCAGCAGTCTATCCGGGACAGGGGGCCCTGAAGCTTTCTTT. It specifies CASSLSGTGGPEAFF.

The chain is built from TRBV5-1 and TRBJ1-1; possibly TRBD1 for D (6 bases). Trimming left V 1 base short and J 6 bases short, with 16 bases between. The CDR3 covers 15 residues. Germline V CDR1 and CDR2: SGHRS, YFSETQ. The CDR3 DNA reads as TGCGCCAGCAGCTTGAGGACCGAGCCAGGGGCTGAAGCTTTCTTT. Protein: CASSLRTEPGAEAFF.

V is TRBV2 and J is TRBJ2-3; D perhaps matches TRBD2 (6 bases). The V gene's germline CDR1 is SNHLY and CDR2 FYNNEI. V lost 7 bases and J lost 0, with 11 bases in between. CDR3 length equals 14 residues. CDR3 amino acids: CASKSGGSTDTQYF. The CDR3 DNA follows: TGTGCCAGCAAGAGCGGAGGGAGCACAGATACGCAGTATTTT.

The chain uses TRBV5-1 and TRBJ2-7, with 9 bases lining up with TRBD1. J lost 3 bases, V lost 3 bases, and 4 bases had no gene match. The CDR3 has 14 residues. CDR1 SGHRS and CDR2 YFSETQ come from the germline V gene. The CDR3 DNA sequence: TGCGCCAGCAGCTCTCGACAGGGGGACTACGAGCAGTACTTC. It is translated as CASSSRQGDYEQYF.

This clone was seen once. The rearrangement links TRBV15 to TRBJ2-7; possible D gene TRBD2, 6 bases. Germline lookup yields CDR1 LNHNV and CDR2 YYDKDF (reference sequence). The length of the CDR3 is 12 residues. With 6 bases removed from V and 5 bases from J, the gap between germline ends came to 11 bases. CDR3 protein: CATSRRDHEQYF. CDR3 DNA sequence: TGTGCCACCAGTCGGCGGGACCACGAGCAGTACTTC.

The chain is built from TRBV10-3 and TRBJ2-5; D ambiguous. The tail of the sequence fits TRBJ2-7 better, so the J call may be wrong. The CDR3 loop spans 11 amino acids. Germline V gene data show CDR1 as ENHRY and CDR2 as SYGVKD. CDR3 region: CAISPPYEQYF. The CDR3 bases are TGTGCCATCAGCCCCCCCTACGAGCAGTACTTC.

DNA of the CDR3: TGTGCCAGCAGCCCGCCAGGCGTGCCTAACTATGGCTACACCTTC. The encoded protein is CASSPPGVPNYGYTF. V usage is TRBV11-2 and J usage is TRBJ1-2; D is unclear. CDR1 SGHAT and CDR2 FQNNGV come from the germline V gene. Trimming stripped 5 bases from V and 0 bases from J, with 13 bases between. The CDR3 covers 15 residues.

This chain connects TRBV5-4 to TRBJ2-2, with TRBD1 matching 9 bases. With V trimmed by 4 bases and J by 4 bases, 5 bases remained unmatched. Per germline, CDR1 SGHNT and CDR2 YYREEE (reference sequence). The CDR3 sequence is 15 residues long. The DNA of the CDR3 is TGTGCCAGCAGCCTGACAGGGGGGTTCACCGGGGAGCTGTTTTTT. Encoded protein: CASSLTGGFTGELFF.

The chain joins TRBV27 to TRBJ2-3; 7 nucleotides match TRBD1. The CDR3 sequence is 13 residues long. Unmatched junction bases numbered 3, after V lost 6 bases and J lost 3 bases. Germline CDR1 is MNHEY and CDR2 is SMNVEV (reference sequence). DNA for the CDR3: TGTGCCAGCAGACAGGGGTTGACAGATACGCAGTATTTT. Translated: CASRQGLTDTQYF.

About this clone: At one boundary the junction diverges from the germline segment, which might be a read error. This chain joins TRBV14 and TRBJ2-6, with a weak D call TRBD1 (5 bases). The CDR3 contains 17 residues. The germline gives CDR1 SGHDN, CDR2 FVKESK. CDR3 DNA sequence: TGTGCCAGCAGCCAAGATCCCCAAGTCTCTGGGGCCAACGGCCTGACTTTC. Protein sequence: CASSQDPQVSGANGLTF.

The DNA of the CDR3 is TGTGCCAGCAGCGCCTCTCTAGGCGAGCAGTACTTC. It specifies CASSASLGEQYF. The chain carries TRBV9 and TRBJ2-7; D gene uncertain. Between the trimmed V and J ends, which lost 3 bases and 6 bases, there was a span of 10 bases. The germline V gene encodes CDR1 SGDLS and CDR2 YYNGEE. The CDR3 runs 12 residues.

The chain carries TRBV5-1 and TRBJ2-5; D ambiguous. Trimming pared 0 bases from V and 1 base from J, leaving 7 bases between. Per germline, CDR1 SGHRS and CDR2 YFSETQ. The CDR3 is 14 amino acids. The DNA of the CDR3 is TGCGCCAGCAGCTTGGGGTCCAGCCAAGAGACCCAGTACTTC. As protein: CASSLGSSQETQYF.

This clone was seen just once. The chain uses TRBV30 and TRBJ2-7, with 10 nucleotides matching TRBD1. The V and J ends lost 2 bases and 4 bases, in that order; junction bases with no gene match: 8. CDR1 is GTSNPN, CDR2 SVGIG, per germline (reference sequence). There are 15 residues in the CDR3. DNA for the CDR3: TGTGCCTGGAGTCTCCGGGACAGGGGCTTATACGAGCAGTACTTC. Residues: CAWSLRDRGLYEQYF.

This chain links TRBV10-2 with TRBJ1-2; 7 bases are a match to TRBD1. The CDR3 has 13 residues. J lost 6 bases, V lost 7 bases, and 8 bases had no gene match. The germline gives CDR1 WSHSY, CDR2 SAAADI. The CDR3 coding sequence is TGCGCCAGCACCCCGACAGGGATCGATGGCTACACCTTC. Translation: CASTPTGIDGYTF.

The chain links TRBV4-2 to TRBJ2-5; TRBD1 might be the D (5 bases). TRBJ2-7 explains the end of the DNA better; the J call may be wrong. Germline CDR1 LGHNA, CDR2 YNFKEQ. CDR3 length equals 15 residues. The CDR3 loop reads CASSQEGHGSYEQYF. In DNA, the CDR3 is TGTGCCAGCAGCCAAGAGGGGCACGGATCCTACGAGCAGTACTTC.

The rearrangement links TRBV4-1 to TRBJ2-5; TRBD2 matches at 7 bases. The CDR3 totals 14 residues. V lost 1 base, J lost 1 base, and 0 bases stayed unmatched. CDR1 and CDR2 from the germline V gene are MGHRA and YSYEKL. CDR3 coding DNA: TGCGCCAGCAGCCAAGGGACTAGCCAAGAGACCCAGTACTTC. As protein: CASSQGTSQETQYF.

V is TRBV10-1 and J is TRBJ1-2, with D possibly matching TRBD1 (5 bases). The germline gives CDR1 WNHNN, CDR2 SYGVQD (reference sequence). The CDR3 runs 16 residues. V gave up 6 bases and J gave up 7 bases, with 24 bases separating them. For the CDR3, the DNA is TGCGCCAGCAGGAGAGGTCGGGGGGTCGCTGGTGGTGGCTACACCTTC. This gives the protein CASRRGRGVAGGGYTF.

A remark on this clone: The identical CDR3 is also encoded by other nucleotide sequences in the sample. The V gene is TRBV4-1, the J gene TRBJ2-1, with 10 bases lining up with TRBD2. The germline V gene has CDR1 MGHRA and CDR2 YSYEKL. This CDR3 comprises 17 residues. V lost 0 bases and J lost 4; bases outside the gene matches: 6. CDR3 amino acids: CASSQDPAGGLYNEQFF. DNA for the CDR3: TGCGCCAGCAGCCAAGATCCAGCGGGAGGGCTTTACAATGAGCAGTTCTTC.

About this clone: A read error may produce the germline difference seen at one junction end. The CDR3 protein is CASSLGLQNSQYF. DNA of the CDR3: TGTGCCAGCAGTTTGGGACTACAAAACAGTCAGTACTTC. This sequence joins TRBV27 and TRBJ2-4, with 7 positions matching TRBD2. This CDR3 spans 13 amino acids. CDR1 MNHEY and CDR2 SMNVEV come from the germline V gene (reference sequence).

This clone was found a few times. The gene calls are TRBV25-1 and TRBJ2-7; a possible D gene is TRBD2 (6 bases). Per the germline V gene, CDR1 is MGHDK and CDR2 is SYGVNS. V lost 1 base and J 2 bases, leaving 6 bases between the germline ends. This CDR3 is 13 amino acids long. CDR3 protein: CASSESGAYEQYF. The CDR3 bases are TGTGCCAGCAGTGAATCGGGGGCCTACGAGCAGTACTTC.

J is TRBJ2-7 and V is TRBV27; possible D gene TRBD1, 6 bases. Germline CDR1 is MNHEY and CDR2 is SMNVEV (reference sequence). V was clipped by 2 bases and J by 2 bases, with 10 bases between them. The CDR3 contains 14 residues. As DNA, the CDR3 is TGTGCCAGCAGTTTAGGGGGCGACACCTACGAGCAGTACTTC. Translating gives CASSLGGDTYEQYF.

V and J are TRBV5-1 and TRBJ2-1; 11 positions agree with TRBD1. The CDR3 consists of 15 residues. Per germline, CDR1 SGHRS and CDR2 YFSETQ. The V and J ends lost 4 bases and 9 bases, in that order; junction bases with no gene match: 9. The CDR3: CASSLGQGAQGEQFF. CDR3 DNA: TGCGCCAGCAGCCTTGGACAGGGGGCGCAGGGTGAGCAGTTCTTC.

The rearrangement links TRBV30 to TRBJ1-1, with D possibly matching TRBD1 (5 bases). With 5 bases removed from V and 3 bases from J, the gap between germline ends came to 22 bases. Germline V gene lookup returns CDR1 GTSNPN and CDR2 SVGIG (reference sequence). This CDR3 is built from 16 residues. The CDR3 DNA sequence: TGTGCCTGGTCTCCCCCGGGACTCCGGCTGGACACTGAAGCTTTCTTT. Its protein product is CAWSPPGLRLDTEAFF.

V is TRBV13 and J is TRBJ1-1; TRBD1 might be the D (6 bases). Germline lookup yields CDR1 PRHDT and CDR2 FYEKMQ (reference sequence). This CDR3 is built from 14 residues. The V and J ends lost 0 bases and 7 bases respectively, with 12 bases between them. The DNA for the CDR3 is TGTGCCAGCAGCTTAGGACAGGGATCGGGTGAAGCTTTCTTT. Translating gives CASSLGQGSGEAFF.

The V call is TRBV6-1, the J call TRBJ2-7, with 11 bases lining up with TRBD2. Germline-derived CDR1 and CDR2 are MNHNS and SASEGT. This CDR3 spans 15 amino acids. The junction had 6 bases not matched to a gene; V was cut back by 7 bases and J by 1 base. The CDR3 nucleotides read TGTGCCAGCACCGAGGGACTAGCGGAATCCTACGAGCAGTACTTC. Translating gives CASTEGLAESYEQYF.

CDR3 coding DNA: TGTGCCAGCAGCGTAGCGGAGGGTGGCACCTACGAGCAGTACTTC. Its protein product is CASSVAEGGTYEQYF. This chain uses TRBV9 with TRBJ2-7, with D maybe TRBD2 (6 bases). V lost 0 bases and J lost 2, with 12 bases in between. This CDR3 comprises 15 residues. Looked up from germline, CDR1 is SGDLS and CDR2 is YYNGEE.

This chain uses TRBV5-1 with TRBJ2-5; D possibly corresponds to TRBD1 (8 bases). V was pared by 3 bases and J by 5 bases, with 20 bases between. CDR1 is SGHRS, CDR2 YFSETQ, per germline. The CDR3 has 16 residues. The DNA of the CDR3 is TGCGCCAGCAGCTGGGTGAACAGGGGGGGCATCGAGACCCAGTACTTC. Translated: CASSWVNRGGIETQYF.

Points on this clone: At one boundary the junction diverges from the germline segment, which might be a read error. This chain uses TRBV7-9 with TRBJ2-3; 10 positions match TRBD2. The germline V gene encodes CDR1 SEHNR and CDR2 FQNEAQ (reference sequence). The CDR3 totals 17 residues. The CDR3 reads CASRLGLAGGSTDTQYF. As DNA, the CDR3 is TGTGCCAGCAGGTTAGGATTAGCGGGGGGAAGCACAGATACGCAGTATTTT.

The chain links TRBV28 to TRBJ1-5, with 7 bases matching TRBD1. The J segment lost 4 bases and the V segment lost 6 bases, leaving 12 bases of the junction unmatched. CDR3 length equals 16 residues. Looked up from germline, CDR1 is MDHEN and CDR2 is SYDVKM. CDR3 in amino acids: CASSRQGTYSNQPQHF. DNA of the CDR3: TGTGCCAGCAGCCGACAGGGAACGTATAGTAATCAGCCCCAGCATTTT. The full variable domain, with the rest looked up from reference TRBV28 and TRBJ1-5, is DVKVTQSSRYLVKRTGEKVFLECVQDMDHENMFWYRQDPGLGLRLIYFSYDVKMKEKGDIPEGYSVSREKKERFSLILESASTNQTSMYLCASSRQGTYSNQPQHFGDGTRLSIL.